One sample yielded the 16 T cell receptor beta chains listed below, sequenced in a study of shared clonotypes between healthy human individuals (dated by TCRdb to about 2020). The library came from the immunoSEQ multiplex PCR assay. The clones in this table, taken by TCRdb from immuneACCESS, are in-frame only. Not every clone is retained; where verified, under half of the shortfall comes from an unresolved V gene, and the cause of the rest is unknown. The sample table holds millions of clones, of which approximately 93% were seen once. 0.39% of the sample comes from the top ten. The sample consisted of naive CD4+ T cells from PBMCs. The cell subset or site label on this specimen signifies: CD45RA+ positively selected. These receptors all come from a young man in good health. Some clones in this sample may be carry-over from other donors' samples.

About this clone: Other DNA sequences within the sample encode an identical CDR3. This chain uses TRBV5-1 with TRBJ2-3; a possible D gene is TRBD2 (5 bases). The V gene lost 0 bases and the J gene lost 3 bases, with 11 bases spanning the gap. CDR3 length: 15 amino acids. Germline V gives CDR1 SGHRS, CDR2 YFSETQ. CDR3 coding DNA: TGCGCCAGCAGCTTGGGAGGGAGTCCGACAGATACGCAGTATTTT. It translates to CASSLGGSPTDTQYF.

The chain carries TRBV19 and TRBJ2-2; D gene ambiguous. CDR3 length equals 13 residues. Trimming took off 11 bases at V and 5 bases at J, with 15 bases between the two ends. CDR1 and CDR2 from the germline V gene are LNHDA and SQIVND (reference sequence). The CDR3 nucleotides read TGTGCCTCCAGACGTCCTTGGACCGGGGAGCTGTTTTTT. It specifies CASRRPWTGELFF. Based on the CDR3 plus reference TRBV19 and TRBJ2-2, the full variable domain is DGGITQSPKYLFRKEGQNVTLSCEQNLNHDAMYWYRQDPGQGLRLIYYSQIVNDFQKGDIAEGYSVSREKKESFPLTVTSAQKNPTAFYLCASRRPWTGELFFGEGSRLTVL.

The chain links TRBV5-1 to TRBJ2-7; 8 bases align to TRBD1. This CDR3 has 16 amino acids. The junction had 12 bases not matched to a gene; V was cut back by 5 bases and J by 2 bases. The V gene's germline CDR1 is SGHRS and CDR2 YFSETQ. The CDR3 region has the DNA TGCGCCAGCAGTTTAGGAGGACAGGGTGGTACCTACGAGCAGTACTTC. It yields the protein CASSLGGQGGTYEQYF.

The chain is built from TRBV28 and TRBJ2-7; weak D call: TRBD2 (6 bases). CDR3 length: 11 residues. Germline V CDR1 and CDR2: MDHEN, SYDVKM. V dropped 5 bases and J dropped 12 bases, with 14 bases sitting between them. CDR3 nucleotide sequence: TGTGCCAGCAGTGAGGAGGGGTGGCTGTACTTC. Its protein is CASSEEGWLYF.

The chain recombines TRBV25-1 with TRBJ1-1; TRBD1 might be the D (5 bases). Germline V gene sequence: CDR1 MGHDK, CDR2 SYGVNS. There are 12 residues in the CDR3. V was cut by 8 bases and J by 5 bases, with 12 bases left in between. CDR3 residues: CASVTVGTEAFF. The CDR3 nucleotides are TGTGCCAGCGTGACAGTAGGTACTGAAGCTTTCTTT.

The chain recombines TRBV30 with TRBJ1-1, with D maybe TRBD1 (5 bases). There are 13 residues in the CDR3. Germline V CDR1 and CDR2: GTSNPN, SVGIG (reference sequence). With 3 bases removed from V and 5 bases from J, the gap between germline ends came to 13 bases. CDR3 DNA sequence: TGTGCCTGGAGCTTGGACGGGGGAACTGAAGCTTTCTTT. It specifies CAWSLDGGTEAFF.

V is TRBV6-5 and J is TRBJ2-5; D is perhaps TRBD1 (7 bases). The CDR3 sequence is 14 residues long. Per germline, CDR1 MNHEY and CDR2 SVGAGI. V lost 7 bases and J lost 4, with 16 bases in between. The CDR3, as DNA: TGTGCCAGCACCCTATGGCAGGGGGGAGAGACCCAGTACTTC. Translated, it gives CASTLWQGGETQYF.

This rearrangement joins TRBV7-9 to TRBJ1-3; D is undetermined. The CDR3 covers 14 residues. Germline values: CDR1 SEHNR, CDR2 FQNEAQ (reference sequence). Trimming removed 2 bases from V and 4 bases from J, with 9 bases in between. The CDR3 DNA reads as TGTGCCAGCAGCTTACAACTTGGGGGAAACACCATATATTTT. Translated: CASSLQLGGNTIYF.

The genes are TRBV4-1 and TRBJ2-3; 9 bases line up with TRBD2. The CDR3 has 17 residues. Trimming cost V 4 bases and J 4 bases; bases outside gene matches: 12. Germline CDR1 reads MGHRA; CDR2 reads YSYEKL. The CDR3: CASSRGSLGLAADTQYF. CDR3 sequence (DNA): TGCGCCAGCAGCCGAGGTTCGCTGGGACTAGCCGCAGATACGCAGTATTTT.

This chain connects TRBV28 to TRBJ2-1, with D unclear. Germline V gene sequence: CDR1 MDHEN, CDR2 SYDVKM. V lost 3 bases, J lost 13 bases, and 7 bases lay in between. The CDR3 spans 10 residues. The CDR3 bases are TGTGCCAGCAGTTTTACTATTCAGTTCTTC. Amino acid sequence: CASSFTIQFF.

The CDR3 sequence is CASRYRDASYNEQFF. In DNA form, the CDR3 reads TGTGCCAGCAGATACAGGGACGCGTCCTACAATGAGCAGTTCTTC. This chain connects TRBV2 to TRBJ2-1, with D perhaps matching TRBD1 (6 bases). The length of the CDR3 is 15 residues. Trimming took off 6 bases at V and 1 base at J, with 13 bases between the two ends. Germline loops: CDR1 SNHLY, CDR2 FYNNEI.

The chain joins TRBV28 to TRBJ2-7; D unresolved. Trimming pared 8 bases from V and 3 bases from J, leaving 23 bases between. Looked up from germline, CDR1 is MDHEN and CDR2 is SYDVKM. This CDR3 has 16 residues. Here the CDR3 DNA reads TGTGCCAGCGGGGTGGTAGGCAGCCTCCATTACTACGAGCAGTACTTC. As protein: CASGVVGSLHYYEQYF.

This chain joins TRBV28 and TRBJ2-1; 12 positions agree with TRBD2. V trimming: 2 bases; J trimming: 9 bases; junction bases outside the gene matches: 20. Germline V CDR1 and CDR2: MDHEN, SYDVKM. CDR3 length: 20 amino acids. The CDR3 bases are TGTGCCAGCAGTTTAGCGGGACTAGCGGGCGGATGGGGAGGTCTGGGTGAGCAGTTCTTC. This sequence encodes CASSLAGLAGGWGGLGEQFF.

This chain's CDR3 is CASSHRPGTGTSEQYF. DNA for the CDR3: TGTGCCAGCAGCCACAGACCCGGGACAGGGACCTCCGAGCAGTACTTC. The chain carries TRBV11-3 and TRBJ2-7; 9 bases fit TRBD1. The germline CDR1 and CDR2 sequences are SGHNT and YENEEA. V was clipped by 5 bases and J by 6 bases; unmatched bases: 14. The CDR3 is made up of 16 amino acids. Variable domain in full (rest from reference TRBV11-3 and TRBJ2-7): EAGVVQSPRYKIIEKKQPVAFWCNPISGHNTLYWYLQNLGQGPELLIRYENEEAVDDSQLPKDRFSAERLKGVDSTLKIQPAELGDSAVYLCASSHRPGTGTSEQYFGPGTRLTVT.

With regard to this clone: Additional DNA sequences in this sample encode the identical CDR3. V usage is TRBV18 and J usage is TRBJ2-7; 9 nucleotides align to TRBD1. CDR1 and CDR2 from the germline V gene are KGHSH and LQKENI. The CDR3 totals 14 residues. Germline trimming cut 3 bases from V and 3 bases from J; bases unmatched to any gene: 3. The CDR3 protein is CASSPGTGNYEQYF. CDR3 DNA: TGTGCCAGCTCACCCGGGACAGGGAACTACGAGCAGTACTTC.

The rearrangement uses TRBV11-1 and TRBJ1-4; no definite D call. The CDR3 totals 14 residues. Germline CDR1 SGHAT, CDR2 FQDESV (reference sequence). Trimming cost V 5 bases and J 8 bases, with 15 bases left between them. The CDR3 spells CASSPRGNDEKLFF. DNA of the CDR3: TGTGCCAGCAGCCCAAGAGGGAATGACGAAAAACTGTTTTTT.